This T cell receptor beta chain was recorded in a study of identifying expanded T cells in peripheral blood. The study, taken as a whole, reports: Over about two and four weeks, about 17 and 20 clones changed, versus 1.2 between replicates.

CDR3 length equals 15 residues. Trimming removed 1 base from V and 0 bases from J, with 5 bases in between. Looked up from germline, CDR1 is SGHRS and CDR2 is YFSETQ. Clones were sequenced by immunoSEQ multiplex PCR, and TCRdb holds only the in-frame ones, with some missing. The sample records 100,000 to 110,000 clones, about 87% being singletons. This clone was seen only once. Its antigen is unknown. The V call is TRBV5-1, the J call TRBJ2-6; no firm D call. The receptor's source is a person aged 18 to 70 in good health. Sequenced input: blood. The CDR3 spells CASSLSSSGANVLTF. In DNA form, the CDR3 reads TGCGCCAGCAGCTTGTCGAGCTCTGGGGCCAACGTCCTGACTTTC.